Listed here are 25 T cell receptor beta chains from one sample, sequenced in a study of shared clonotypes between healthy human individuals (dated by TCRdb to 2018 to 2020). The library was prepared using the immunoSEQ multiplex PCR assay. TCRdb took over this immuneACCESS table, retaining in-frame rearrangements with V and J assigned. Such tables are incomplete; in checked studies, under half of the missing clones stem from an unresolved V gene, and the remainder is unexplained. Recorded for this sample are roughly 2 million clones; about 95% of them occurred a single time. Roughly 1% of the sample is in the top ten clones. CD8 naive samples were obtained by positive selection for CCR7 among CD45RO-negative cells, yielding a CD45RA+CCR7+ population from which TemRA cells were excluded. The sequencing input was naive CD8+ T cells sorted from blood. Read against the paper, the sample's cell subset or site label means: CD45RA+CCR7+. These receptors were obtained from a man aged 18-30 years in good health.

This chain uses TRBV28 with TRBJ2-7, with 9 bases that match TRBD2. Per germline, CDR1 MDHEN and CDR2 SYDVKM. Germline trimming cut 3 bases from V and 6 bases from J; bases unmatched to any gene: 6. The CDR3 loop spans 14 amino acids. The CDR3 loop is CASSLTLAGLEQYF. The CDR3 coding sequence is TGTGCCAGCAGTTTGACCCTAGCGGGGCTCGAGCAGTACTTC. The whole variable domain, filled in from reference TRBV28 and TRBJ2-7, reads DVKVTQSSRYLVKRTGEKVFLECVQDMDHENMFWYRQDPGLGLRLIYFSYDVKMKEKGDIPEGYSVSREKKERFSLILESASTNQTSMYLCASSLTLAGLEQYFGPGTRLTVT.

The chain uses TRBV5-6 and TRBJ2-5, with D possibly TRBD1 on 5 matching bases. Trimming shortened V by 4 bases and J by 2 bases, and 15 bases separated the two germline ends. The CDR3 spans 15 residues. CDR1 SGHDT and CDR2 YYEEEE come from the germline V gene. The CDR3 is CASSIVLTVQETQYF. The CDR3 DNA reads as TGTGCCAGCAGCATAGTCCTGACAGTACAAGAGACCCAGTACTTC.

V gene TRBV4-3 combines with J gene TRBJ2-1, with no clear D. Germline CDR1 is LGHNA and CDR2 is YSLEER. CDR3 length: 13 amino acids. Trimming took off 3 bases at V and 4 bases at J, with 7 bases between the two ends. The CDR3, as DNA: TGCGCCAGCAGCCAGTCAGTGTACAATGAGCAGTTCTTC. This sequence encodes CASSQSVYNEQFF.

The V call is TRBV11-2, the J call TRBJ2-3; perhaps TRBD2 as D (6 bases). Per the germline V gene, CDR1 is SGHAT and CDR2 is FQNNGV. This CDR3 comprises 14 residues. Trimming took off 5 bases at V and 2 bases at J, with 11 bases between the two ends. For the CDR3, the DNA is TGTGCCAGCAGCCCGGAGGGCCCCACAGATACGCAGTATTTT. It specifies CASSPEGPTDTQYF.

The V and J genes are TRBV9 and TRBJ2-3; D is undetermined. Per the germline V gene, CDR1 is SGDLS and CDR2 is YYNGEE. V lost 4 bases and J 2 bases, leaving 14 bases between the germline ends. The CDR3 is 15 amino acids. This CDR3 reads CASSPTTKSTDTQYF. The CDR3 DNA follows: TGTGCCAGCAGCCCGACGACCAAATCCACAGATACGCAGTATTTT.

The V gene is TRBV9, the J gene TRBJ2-7; D perhaps matches TRBD2 (5 bases). V lost 0 bases, J lost 0 bases, and 10 bases lay in between. The germline V gene encodes CDR1 SGDLS and CDR2 YYNGEE. The CDR3 is 15 amino acids. The CDR3 loop reads CASSVEAESSYEQYF. The CDR3 DNA follows: TGTGCCAGCAGCGTAGAAGCGGAGAGCTCCTACGAGCAGTACTTC.

The J gene is TRBJ1-2, the V gene TRBV4-1, with 9 bases aligning to TRBD1. Trimming cost V 2 bases and J 2 bases; bases outside gene matches: 9. The CDR3 is made up of 17 amino acids. Germline V CDR1 and CDR2: MGHRA, YSYEKL. DNA of the CDR3: TGCGCCAGCAGCCAAAATATCCAACAGGGGGCGAACTATGGCTACACCTTC. Translated: CASSQNIQQGANYGYTF.

V gene TRBV13 combines with J gene TRBJ2-1, with 15 bases matching TRBD2. Germline-derived CDR1 and CDR2 are PRHDT and FYEKMQ (reference sequence). The CDR3 sequence is 19 residues long. The trim removed 1 base at V and 1 base at J, leaving 5 bases unmatched. The CDR3 DNA reads TGTGCCAGCAGCTTAGAAGGGACTAGCGGGGGGCCGTCCTACAATGAGCAGTTCTTC. Residues: CASSLEGTSGGPSYNEQFF.

The rearrangement uses TRBV7-2 and TRBJ1-2; TRBD1 matches at 7 bases. Germline lookup yields CDR1 SGHTA and CDR2 FQGNSA. This CDR3 comprises 14 residues. Trimming at V came to 5 bases and at J to 6 bases, leaving 9 bases not matched to a gene. CDR3 loop: CASSPQRTGDGYTF. The CDR3 nucleotides read TGTGCCAGCAGCCCACAAAGGACAGGAGATGGCTACACCTTC.

The rearrangement joins TRBV27 to TRBJ2-1; weak D call: TRBD2 (5 bases). V dropped 5 bases and J dropped 5 bases, with 19 bases sitting between them. The CDR3 covers 16 residues. CDR1 and CDR2 (germline): MNHEY, SMNVEV (reference sequence). As DNA, the CDR3 is TGTGCCAGCAGTCCGGAGGTAGACACAGCCCACAATGAGCAGTTCTTC. Translation gives CASSPEVDTAHNEQFF.

This chain uses TRBV4-1 with TRBJ1-4, with D unresolved. V was shortened by 1 base and J by 2 bases, with 8 bases between the two germline ends. Germline-derived CDR1 and CDR2 are MGHRA and YSYEKL. The length of the CDR3 is 15 residues. The DNA for the CDR3 is TGCGCCAGCAGCCAAGCGGGGTACACTAATGAAAAACTGTTTTTT. Translated, it gives CASSQAGYTNEKLFF.

V and J are TRBV28 and TRBJ2-3, with TRBD1 as a possible D gene (6 bases). The V gene lost 10 bases and the J gene lost 1 base, with 15 bases spanning the gap. The CDR3 length is 14 residues. CDR1 and CDR2 from the germline V gene are MDHEN and SYDVKM. The CDR3 DNA reads TGTGCCAACTCCAGGGGCGAAGGCACAGATACGCAGTATTTT. It is translated as CANSRGEGTDTQYF.

The chain couples TRBV28 to TRBJ1-6; 10 bases map to TRBD1. Per germline, CDR1 MDHEN and CDR2 SYDVKM. CDR3 size: 14 residues. V was pared by 3 bases and J by 9 bases, with 2 bases of the junction left unmatched. The DNA for the CDR3 is TGTGCCAGCAGTTTGACAGGGGGCTCTTCACCCCTCCACTTT. This gives the protein CASSLTGGSSPLHF.

The chain uses TRBV6-5 and TRBJ1-2, with a weak D call TRBD1 (5 bases). Germline loops: CDR1 MNHEY, CDR2 SVGAGI. The V end lost 7 bases, the J end lost 8 bases, and 23 bases lay between the germline ends. CDR3 length: 15 residues. CDR3 amino acids: CASMAGLEGLRGYTF. In nucleotides, the CDR3 is TGTGCCAGCATGGCAGGGCTGGAAGGGTTGAGAGGCTACACCTTC.

The rearrangement links TRBV5-8 to TRBJ2-5, with 10 bases fitting TRBD1. The V gene's germline CDR1 is SGHTS and CDR2 YDEGEE. The CDR3 covers 15 residues. Losses at the gene ends were 3 bases for V and 5 bases for J; bases not matched to a gene: 7. The CDR3 sequence is CASSSRDRGTETQYF. For the CDR3, the DNA is TGTGCCAGCAGCTCCCGGGACAGGGGCACTGAGACCCAGTACTTC.

The chain couples TRBV5-4 to TRBJ2-7; 9 bases are shared with TRBD1. The length of the CDR3 is 12 residues. Unmatched junction bases numbered 3, after V lost 4 bases and J lost 7 bases. The germline gives CDR1 SGHNT, CDR2 YYREEE (reference sequence). In DNA, the CDR3 is TGTGCCAGCAGCGCCGGGACAGGGGAGCAGTACTTC. Amino acids: CASSAGTGEQYF.

The chain is built from TRBV6-5 and TRBJ2-7; D is possibly TRBD1 (6 bases). The CDR3 runs 14 residues. The ends were cut back, 2 bases at V and 0 bases at J, with 8 bases in the middle. Germline V gene data show CDR1 as MNHEY and CDR2 as SVGAGI. The DNA for the CDR3 is TGTGCCAGCAGTTACCAGGGGAACTCCTACGAGCAGTACTTC. Translation: CASSYQGNSYEQYF.

Comments on this clone: The same CDR3 is also encoded by other DNA sequences in this sample. The genes are TRBV4-3 and TRBJ2-1; the D is unclear. The CDR3 has 15 residues. V was shortened by 0 bases and J by 3 bases, with 9 bases between the two germline ends. The V gene's germline CDR1 is LGHNA and CDR2 YSLEER. The chain's CDR3 is CASSQDRNFYNEQFF. In DNA form, the CDR3 reads TGCGCCAGCAGCCAAGATAGGAACTTCTACAATGAGCAGTTCTTC.

The chain couples TRBV7-3 to TRBJ2-7; TRBD1 agrees at 10 bases. The CDR3 covers 13 residues. V lost 5 bases and J lost 5; bases outside the gene matches: 3. Germline CDR1 reads SGHTA; CDR2 reads FQGTGA. CDR3 region: CASSPTGGDEQYF. The CDR3 DNA sequence: TGTGCCAGCAGCCCGACAGGGGGCGACGAGCAGTACTTC.

This clone was detected only a few times. Other DNA sequences within the sample encode an identical CDR3. The V call is TRBV7-3, the J call TRBJ2-5, with 10 bases fitting TRBD1. CDR3 length equals 14 residues. Trimming took 5 bases from V and 4 from J; bases not matched to a gene: 4. Germline V gene data show CDR1 as SGHTA and CDR2 as FQGTGA. CDR3 loop: CASSPTGGGETQYF. The CDR3 nucleotides read TGTGCCAGCAGCCCGACAGGGGGCGGAGAGACCCAGTACTTC.

This chain joins TRBV15 and TRBJ2-1; D uncertain. V was shortened by 0 bases and J by 4 bases, with 4 bases between the two germline ends. Germline CDR1 is LNHNV and CDR2 is YYDKDF (reference sequence). CDR3 length: 13 residues. CDR3 in amino acids: CATSREDYNEQFF. Written as DNA, the CDR3 is TGTGCCACCAGCAGAGAAGATTACAATGAGCAGTTCTTC.

CDR3 amino acids: CSVEGLAGGSSSYNEQFF. Here the CDR3 DNA reads TGCAGCGTTGAGGGACTAGCGGGAGGATCCAGCTCCTACAATGAGCAGTTCTTC. This chain joins TRBV29-1 and TRBJ2-1; 15 positions match TRBD2. Per the germline V gene, CDR1 is SQVTM and CDR2 is ANQGSEA. The CDR3 loop spans 18 amino acids. The V gene end was trimmed by 3 bases and the J gene end by 0 bases; junction bases not matched to a gene: 6.

This clone was observed a few times. This chain connects TRBV30 to TRBJ1-2; 7 bases fit TRBD1. V lost 4 bases to trimming and J lost 2 bases; unmatched junction nucleotides: 4. The CDR3 has 13 residues. Germline CDR1 GTSNPN, CDR2 SVGIG (reference sequence). The CDR3 sequence is CAWNWDSNYGYTF. The CDR3 region has the DNA TGTGCCTGGAACTGGGACAGCAACTATGGCTACACCTTC. Filled out from reference TRBV30 and TRBJ1-2, the complete variable domain reads SQTIHQWPATLVQPVGSPLSLECTVEGTSNPNLYWYRQAAGRGLQLLFYSVGIGQISSEVPQNLSASRPQDRQFILSSKKLLLSDSGFYLCAWNWDSNYGYTFGSGTRLTVV.

This rearrangement joins TRBV6-5 to TRBJ2-3; D unresolved. The germline V gene encodes CDR1 MNHEY and CDR2 SVGAGI. The CDR3 extends over 14 amino acids. The V and J ends lost 2 bases and 2 bases respectively, with 8 bases between them. The CDR3 nucleotides read TGTGCCAGCAGTTACGACGGATTCACAGATACGCAGTATTTT. Amino acid sequence: CASSYDGFTDTQYF.

V gene TRBV7-9 combines with J gene TRBJ1-4; possible D gene TRBD1, 5 bases. CDR3 length: 14 residues. The ends were cut back, 1 base at V and 10 bases at J, with 13 bases in the middle. The germline V gene has CDR1 SEHNR and CDR2 FQNEAQ (reference sequence). CDR3: CASSLGGVGGKLFF. In DNA, the CDR3 is TGTGCCAGCAGCTTAGGGGGGGTAGGAGGAAAACTGTTTTTT. Full variable domain (outside the CDR3, taken from reference TRBV7-9 and TRBJ1-4): DTGVSQNPRHKITKRGQNVTFRCDPISEHNRLYWYRQTLGQGPEFLTYFQNEAQLEKSRLLSDRFSAERPKGSFSTLEIQRTEQGDSAMYLCASSLGGVGGKLFFGSGTQLSVL.